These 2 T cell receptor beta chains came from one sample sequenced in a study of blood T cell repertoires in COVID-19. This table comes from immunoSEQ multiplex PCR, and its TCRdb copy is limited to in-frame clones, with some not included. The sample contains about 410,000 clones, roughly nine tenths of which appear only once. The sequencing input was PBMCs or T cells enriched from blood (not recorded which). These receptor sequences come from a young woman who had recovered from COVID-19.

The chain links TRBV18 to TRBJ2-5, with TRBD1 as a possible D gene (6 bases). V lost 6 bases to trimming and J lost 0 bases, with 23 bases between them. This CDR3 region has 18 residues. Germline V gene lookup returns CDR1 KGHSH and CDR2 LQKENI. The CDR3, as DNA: TGTGCCAGCTCCCTCAAAACCGGACAGAGAGTGTACCAAGAGACCCAGTACTTC. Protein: CASSLKTGQRVYQETQYF.

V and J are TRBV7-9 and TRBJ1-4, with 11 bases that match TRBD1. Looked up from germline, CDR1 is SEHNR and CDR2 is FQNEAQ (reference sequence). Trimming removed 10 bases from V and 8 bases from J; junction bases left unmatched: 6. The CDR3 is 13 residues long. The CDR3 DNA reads TGTGCCACAACGGACAGGGGGCCGGAAAAACTGTTTTTT. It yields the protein CATTDRGPEKLFF.